This is a list of T cell receptor beta chains from one sample in a study of OX40 agonist ivuxolimab in advanced cancers. Measured with immunoSEQ multiplex PCR; TCRdb has only the in-frame clones, and not every one. The sample lists tens of thousands of clones, 83% occurring once. The specimen was CD4+ or CD8+ T cells sorted from blood, collected in a trial of the OX40 agonist ivuxolimab. The receptor set was obtained from an adult with an advanced solid tumor such as melanoma, head and neck, liver or kidney cancer. Each CDR3 is given without its conserved first and last residue.

v_call: TRBV7-2; cdr3_length: 14; cdr3_aa: ASSHRTGLSSYEQY
v_call: TRBV6-1; cdr3_length: 12; cdr3_aa: ASNTRDTAYEQY
v_call: TRBV11-3; cdr3_length: 13; cdr3_aa: ASSLWVGEIYGYT
v_call: TRBV7-2; cdr3_length: 12; cdr3_aa: ASSSGSSPDTQY
v_call: TRBV6-1; cdr3_length: 11; cdr3_aa: ASSEADRYGYT
v_call: TRBV5-4; cdr3_length: 14; cdr3_aa: ASSFGQGGSGNTIY
v_call: TRBV5-1; cdr3_length: 14; cdr3_aa: ASSLEGRDKNEKLF
v_call: TRBV11-2; cdr3_length: 13; cdr3_aa: ASSRGQGLQETQY
v_call: TRBV6-1; cdr3_length: 12; cdr3_aa: ASSEGDSLHGYT
v_call: TRBV18; cdr3_length: 14; cdr3_aa: ASSPPGTGGGYEQY
v_call: TRBV5-6; cdr3_length: 14; cdr3_aa: ASSTSREGVNEKLF
v_call: TRBV2; cdr3_length: 13; cdr3_aa: ASSPDSVANQPQH
v_call: TRBV7-2; cdr3_length: 12; cdr3_aa: ASSPQTSQETQY
v_call: TRBV7-3; cdr3_length: 13; cdr3_aa: ASSLGTGNNYGYT
v_call: TRBV7-9; cdr3_length: 14; cdr3_aa: ASSRASGGPSGELF
v_call: TRBV5-1; cdr3_length: 13; cdr3_aa: ASSQDWTAAYEQY
v_call: TRBV9; cdr3_length: 13; cdr3_aa: ASSVGGHLTGELF
v_call: TRBV7-9; cdr3_length: 14; cdr3_aa: ASSPRSAGGYNEQF
v_call: TRBV7-2; cdr3_length: 12; cdr3_aa: ASSLQSSGNTIY
v_call: TRBV30; cdr3_length: 10; cdr3_aa: ACSEAGETQY
v_call: TRBV7-2; cdr3_length: 16; cdr3_aa: ASSFTSGGPTTIYEQY
v_call: TRBV30; cdr3_length: 11; cdr3_aa: AWNLGTNEKLF
v_call: TRBV6-6; cdr3_length: 13; cdr3_aa: ASSYSGGNNSPLH
v_call: TRBV7-2; cdr3_length: 14; cdr3_aa: ASSARLGLNTGELF
v_call: TRBV6-5; cdr3_length: 14; cdr3_aa: ASSYSAGHSGNTIY
v_call: TRBV7-6; cdr3_length: 13; cdr3_aa: ASSVGQYQNTEAF
v_call: TRBV27; cdr3_length: 8; cdr3_aa: ASGIYEQY
v_call: TRBV4-2; cdr3_length: 13; cdr3_aa: ASSHSGGATDTQY
v_call: TRBV18; cdr3_length: 15; cdr3_aa: ASSPSDRIGRFYGYT